This note documents a single T cell receptor beta chain sequence. Its specificity is unknown. This entry belongs to a study of shared clonotypes between healthy human individuals. The study, taken as a whole, reports: At large depth, rarefaction still showed sorted-subset sequencing to be incomplete.

Assay runs were performed at deep level. Under the authors' procedure: ImmunoSEQ output held junction-only sequences without quality scores, so filtering differed. This table comes from immunoSEQ multiplex PCR, and its TCRdb copy is limited to in-frame clones, with some not included. That table supplies the V and J calls and clone size; D and trimming were determined from the DNA. This table has fewer than 850,000 clones, about 96% appearing once. The CDR3 is 15 residues long. Per the germline V gene, CDR1 is ENHRY and CDR2 is SYGVKD. V was cut by 3 bases and J by 0 bases, with 10 bases left in between. Naive CD8 cells, CD45RO-negative and positively selected for CCR7, excluded terminally differentiated effector memory CD45RA+ cells. All participating donors were Caucasian adults from Nashville, Tennessee.

V is TRBV10-3 and J is TRBJ2-3; TRBD1 or TRBD2 may be the D gene (6 bases each). Source material: naive CD8+ T cells sorted from blood. The receptor was isolated from a man younger than 45 in good health. The CDR3 nucleotides are TGTGCCATCAGTGAAGGGGGGATTAGCACAGATACGCAGTATTTT. It yields the protein CAISEGGISTDTQYF.